Following are 23 T cell receptor beta chains from one sample sequenced in a study of blood T cell repertoires in COVID-19. Sequencing used immunoSEQ multiplex PCR; TCRdb keeps in-frame clones, though not all of them. The sample gives 330,000 or so clones, roughly 90% of which show up once; roughly 4% is in the top ten. The source material was peripheral blood. The receptor set was obtained from a woman aged 60-75 years with COVID-19, enrolled during active disease.

The V and J genes are TRBV7-3 and TRBJ2-3, with 8 bases matching TRBD1. The CDR3 extends over 16 amino acids. J was trimmed by 4 bases and V by 2 bases; bases with no gene match: 8. The germline CDR1 and CDR2 sequences are SGHTA and FQGTGA. The CDR3 spells CASSLDTRGLADTQYF. CDR3 nucleotides: TGTGCCAGCAGCTTAGATACCAGGGGGCTGGCAGATACGCAGTATTTT.

The chain uses TRBV3-1 (or the pseudogene TRBV3-2) and TRBJ1-1; 12 positions match TRBD1. This CDR3 has 18 residues. CDR1 is LGHDT, CDR2 YNNKEL, per germline (reference sequence). V was clipped by 5 bases and J by 0 bases; unmatched bases: 10. CDR3 nucleotide sequence: TGTGCCAGCAGCACTCTGGGACAGGGGGCAGGGATGAACACTGAAGCTTTCTTT. It translates to CASSTLGQGAGMNTEAFF.

The chain employs TRBV30 and TRBJ2-2; possible D gene TRBD1, 6 bases. V was shortened by 1 base and J by 1 base, with 10 bases between the two germline ends. CDR1 and CDR2 (germline): GTSNPN, SVGIG (reference sequence). The CDR3 extends over 15 amino acids. The CDR3 is CAWSALTGNTGELFF. The CDR3 nucleotides are TGTGCCTGGAGTGCCCTGACAGGGAACACCGGGGAGCTGTTTTTT.

The rearrangement links TRBV5-1 to TRBJ1-5, with unresolved D. Germline CDR1 and CDR2: SGHRS and YFSETQ. The length of the CDR3 is 17 residues. Trimming cost V 7 bases and J 0 bases, with 20 bases left between them. The CDR3 DNA is TGCGCCAGCCCAACCGCGGAGGGAGACAATAGCAATCAGCCCCAGCATTTT. This codes for CASPTAEGDNSNQPQHF. The variable domain in full, with the rest retrieved from reference TRBV5-1 and TRBJ1-5, is KAGVTQTPRYLIKTRGQQVTLSCSPISGHRSVSWYQQTPGQGLQFLFEYFSETQRNKGNFPGRFSGRQFSNSRSEMNVSTLELGDSALYLCASPTAEGDNSNQPQHFGDGTRLSIL.

As for this clone: This same CDR3 is encoded by further DNA sequences in the sample. This sequence joins TRBV6-5 and TRBJ2-1, with 8 positions matching TRBD1. V lost 2 bases to trimming and J lost 0 bases; unmatched junction nucleotides: 0. Germline CDR1 reads MNHEY; CDR2 reads SVGAGI. The length of the CDR3 is 15 residues. CDR3 region: CASSYDRGSYNEQFF. Written as DNA, the CDR3 is TGTGCCAGCAGTTACGACAGGGGCTCCTACAATGAGCAGTTCTTC.

The V call is TRBV5-1, the J call TRBJ1-2; 10 bases agree with TRBD1. V shed 4 bases, J shed 3 bases, and the junction held 6 bases outside the gene matches. Germline-derived CDR1 and CDR2 are SGHRS and YFSETQ. The CDR3 sequence is 15 residues long. CDR3: CASSRRQGAYYGYTF. Written as DNA, the CDR3 is TGCGCCAGCAGCCGCCGACAGGGGGCTTACTATGGCTACACCTTC.

The chain recombines TRBV2 with TRBJ1-1; D possibly corresponds to TRBD1 (5 bases). The CDR3 is made up of 14 amino acids. Germline V CDR1 and CDR2: SNHLY, FYNNEI. Trimming took off 5 bases at V and 11 bases at J, with 21 bases between the two ends. The CDR3 reads CASSKTQVQRPAFF. In DNA, the CDR3 is TGTGCCAGCAGTAAGACACAGGTACAAAGGCCGGCTTTCTTT.

V and J are TRBV27 and TRBJ1-5; the match to TRBD1 covers 7 bases. The V segment lost 6 bases and the J segment 6 bases; nucleotides outside the gene matches: 5. CDR3 length: 13 amino acids. CDR1 and CDR2 from the germline V gene are MNHEY and SMNVEV (reference sequence). The CDR3 reads CASRPTGTQPQHF. The DNA of the CDR3 is TGTGCCAGCAGACCGACAGGGACTCAGCCCCAGCATTTT.

The gene calls are TRBV19 and TRBJ1-1; D may be TRBD1 (6 bases). This CDR3 comprises 14 residues. Germline V gives CDR1 LNHDA, CDR2 SQIVND (reference sequence). V lost 3 bases and J lost 1, with 9 bases in between. CDR3 bases: TGTGCCAGTAGTATGCGGACAGCGAACACTGAAGCTTTCTTT. This encodes CASSMRTANTEAFF.

J is TRBJ2-3 and V is TRBV15; 8 nucleotides line up with TRBD1. Per germline, CDR1 LNHNV and CDR2 YYDKDF (reference sequence). Trimming at V came to 5 bases and at J to 6 bases, leaving 13 bases not matched to a gene. The CDR3 contains 16 residues. The CDR3 spells CATSLRTGRLGDTQYF. The DNA of the CDR3 is TGTGCCACCAGCCTGCGGACAGGGAGGTTGGGGGATACGCAGTATTTT.

The chain has TRBV10-3 and TRBJ2-7; 7 nucleotides agree with TRBD1. Germline values: CDR1 ENHRY, CDR2 SYGVKD. This CDR3 comprises 14 residues. The ends lost 10 bases at V and 0 bases at J; junction bases unmatched: 9. Here the CDR3 reads CASSGTANSYEQYF. CDR3 in DNA: TGTGCCAGCTCCGGGACAGCTAACTCCTACGAGCAGTACTTC.

The chain has TRBV9 and TRBJ1-3; perhaps TRBD1 as D (5 bases). The CDR3 is 14 amino acids. Trimming took off 7 bases at V and 0 bases at J, with 11 bases between the two ends. The V gene's germline CDR1 is SGDLS and CDR2 YYNGEE. CDR3 amino acids: CASGRVDSGNTIYF. Written as DNA, the CDR3 is TGTGCCAGCGGCAGGGTCGACTCTGGAAACACCATATATTTT.

The genes are TRBV27 and TRBJ1-4, with D possibly being TRBD1 (6 bases). In germline, CDR1 is MNHEY, CDR2 SMNVEV (reference sequence). The CDR3 is 16 amino acids. Trimming took off 2 bases at V and 12 bases at J, with 22 bases between the two ends. Here the CDR3 reads CASSLTSGGGLRELFF. In DNA form, the CDR3 reads TGTGCCAGCAGTTTAACGTCCGGGGGGGGGCTAAGGGAACTGTTTTTT.

The rearrangement links TRBV7-2 to TRBJ1-2, with 8 bases lining up with TRBD1. The germline gives CDR1 SGHTA, CDR2 FQGNSA. The CDR3 sequence is 16 residues long. The trim removed 6 bases at V and 5 bases at J, leaving 14 bases unmatched. The CDR3 sequence is CASSSLQGARWYGYTF. CDR3 nucleotides: TGTGCCAGCAGTTCCCTCCAGGGGGCGCGGTGGTATGGCTACACCTTC. The whole variable domain, remainder taken from reference TRBV7-2 and TRBJ1-2, is GAGVSQSPSNKVTEKGKDVELRCDPISGHTALYWYRQSLGQGLEFLIYFQGNSAPDKSGLPSDRFSAERTGGSVSTLTIQRTQQEDSAVYLCASSSLQGARWYGYTFGSGTRLTVV.

As for this clone: Relative to the germline gene, one junction end is altered; a read error may explain this. The chain uses TRBV14 and TRBJ1-4, with D maybe TRBD1 (5 bases). The germline V gene has CDR1 SGHDN and CDR2 FVKESK. This CDR3 has 14 residues. As DNA, the CDR3 is TGTGCCAGCAGCCAAGTCAGGGATAATGAACAACTGTTTTTT. The encoded protein is CASSQVRDNEQLFF.

The chain combines TRBV15 with TRBJ1-1; D remains ambiguous. The CDR3 spans 13 residues. Trimming pared 5 bases from V and 4 bases from J, leaving 11 bases between. Per germline, CDR1 LNHNV and CDR2 YYDKDF (reference sequence). The CDR3 region has the DNA TGTGCCACCAGCTATGAGTATGCCACTGAAGCTTTCTTT. This gives the protein CATSYEYATEAFF.

The rearrangement links TRBV6-5 to TRBJ2-7, with 8 bases identical to TRBD2. The V segment lost 3 bases and the J segment 6 bases; nucleotides outside the gene matches: 7. The CDR3 is 14 amino acids. Per the germline V gene, CDR1 is MNHEY and CDR2 is SVGAGI. The CDR3 DNA follows: TGTGCCAGCAGTTATGGGCGGGGGGTAGGCGAGCAGTACTTC. Translating it yields CASSYGRGVGEQYF.

This chain joins TRBV2 and TRBJ2-5; 8 nucleotides line up with TRBD2. Germline V gene lookup returns CDR1 SNHLY and CDR2 FYNNEI. After removal of 10 bases from V and 5 bases from J, the junction contained 12 bases not matched to a gene. The CDR3 loop spans 14 amino acids. This CDR3 is CATKIRGGLETQYF. The CDR3 coding sequence is TGTGCCACCAAAATCCGGGGGGGCCTCGAGACCCAGTACTTC.

This sequence joins TRBV15 and TRBJ1-3; no clear D. Trimming left V 0 bases short and J 0 bases short, with 15 bases between. Per the germline V gene, CDR1 is LNHNV and CDR2 is YYDKDF (reference sequence). The CDR3 is 18 amino acids. The CDR3: CATSRDLPSASSGNTIYF. The CDR3 DNA reads TGTGCCACCAGCAGAGATCTTCCTAGCGCGAGCTCTGGAAACACCATATATTTT.

V gene TRBV6-1 combines with J gene TRBJ1-3; 7 bases match TRBD1. Germline V CDR1 and CDR2: MNHNS, SASEGT. The CDR3 is made up of 17 amino acids. V shed 2 bases, J shed 0 bases, and the junction held 7 bases outside the gene matches. The CDR3, as DNA: TGTGCCAGCAGTGAAATGCAGGGGGGCTCCTCTGGAAACACCATATATTTT. It translates to CASSEMQGGSSGNTIYF.

The chain links TRBV7-9 to TRBJ2-3, with D possibly matching TRBD1 (6 bases). Germline loops: CDR1 SEHNR, CDR2 FQNEAQ (reference sequence). V was clipped by 4 bases and J by 3 bases, with 11 bases between them. The CDR3 is 14 residues long. The CDR3 DNA reads TGTGCCAGCAGCTACAGGACAGAAACAGATACGCAGTATTTT. Translating gives CASSYRTETDTQYF.

The chain links TRBV7-3 to TRBJ1-2; a possible D gene is TRBD1 (5 bases). Germline CDR1 reads SGHTA; CDR2 reads FQGTGA. This CDR3 is 13 amino acids long. Trimming left V 3 bases short and J 4 bases short, with 9 bases between. CDR3 protein: CASSLQGAYGYTF. The DNA for the CDR3 is TGTGCCAGCAGCTTGCAAGGGGCCTATGGCTACACCTTC. Combining the CDR3 with reference TRBV7-3 and TRBJ1-2 gives the whole variable domain GAGVSQTPSNKVTEKGKYVELRCDPISGHTALYWYRQSLGQGPEFLIYFQGTGAADDSGLPNDRFFAVRPEGSVSTLKIQRTERGDSAVYLCASSLQGAYGYTFGSGTRLTVV.

The rearrangement uses TRBV7-9 and TRBJ1-2, with 9 bases lining up with TRBD1. The CDR3 extends over 12 amino acids. V lost 5 bases to trimming and J lost 7 bases; unmatched junction nucleotides: 2. Germline V gene lookup returns CDR1 SEHNR and CDR2 FQNEAQ (reference sequence). The CDR3 nucleotides are TGTGCCAGCAGCACAGGGGGCGGTGGCTACACCTTC. Translation gives CASSTGGGGYTF.